The 27 T cell receptor beta chains given below trace back to one sample, sequenced in a study of shared clonotypes between healthy human individuals. Sequenced by immunoSEQ multiplex PCR; TCRdb stores in-frame clones only, minus some. Of roughly 850,000 clones detected, 90% to 97% appear once; the ten largest clones hold roughly 0.23%. Terminally differentiated effector memory CD45RA+ cells were excluded from the naive CD8 cells, which were CD45RO-negative and positively selected for CCR7. Sequenced input: naive CD8+ T cells sorted from blood. The origin of the receptors is a man aged 25 to 45 in good health.

This chain joins TRBV7-2 and TRBJ2-3; the D gene is possibly TRBD2 (6 bases). V lost 5 bases and J lost 2, with 17 bases in between. This CDR3 region has 16 residues. CDR1 and CDR2 from the germline V gene are SGHTA and FQGNSA. CDR3 sequence: CASSQGLSSDTDTQYF. CDR3 coding DNA: TGTGCCAGCAGCCAGGGACTTAGCTCGGACACAGATACGCAGTATTTT.

Regarding this clone: At the DNA level, this CDR3 is encoded by other sequences in the same sample as well. The CDR3 reads CASSPTGDEQYF. The CDR3 DNA is TGTGCCAGCAGTCCTACAGGGGACGAGCAGTACTTC. This chain links TRBV6-5 with TRBJ2-7; 7 nucleotides align to TRBD1. The germline CDR1 and CDR2 sequences are MNHEY and SVGAGI. Trimming at V came to 5 bases and at J to 5 bases, leaving 3 bases not matched to a gene. This CDR3 has 12 amino acids.

The J gene is TRBJ2-3, the V gene TRBV4-1; 10 nucleotides align to TRBD2. The junction had 16 bases not matched to a gene; V was cut back by 2 bases and J by 2 bases. The CDR3 runs 20 residues. CDR1 and CDR2 from the germline V gene are MGHRA and YSYEKL. CDR3 in amino acids: CASSQSGSASGRDLTDTQYF. The CDR3, as DNA: TGCGCCAGCAGCCAAAGTGGGTCGGCTAGCGGGAGAGACCTCACAGATACGCAGTATTTT.

In DNA, the CDR3 is TGTGCCAGCAGCCCACTGGGACTAGCGGGAGACTACGAGCAGTACTTC. Residues: CASSPLGLAGDYEQYF. The chain recombines TRBV2 with TRBJ2-7, with 14 bases that match TRBD2. Germline assignment: CDR1 SNHLY and CDR2 FYNNEI. CDR3 size: 16 residues. V was pared by 6 bases and J by 3 bases, with 7 bases of the junction left unmatched.

The J gene is TRBJ2-1, the V gene TRBV28; 9 nucleotides align to TRBD2. CDR3 size: 15 residues. Germline CDR1 reads MDHEN; CDR2 reads SYDVKM. The ends lost 3 bases at V and 9 bases at J; junction bases unmatched: 9. The CDR3 loop is CASSFSGSARGEQFF. The CDR3 nucleotides read TGTGCCAGCAGTTTTAGCGGGAGCGCCCGCGGTGAGCAGTTCTTC.

Concerning this clone: The same CDR3 arises from other DNA sequences in this sample as well. This chain joins TRBV7-8 and TRBJ2-7; no reliable D call. Per germline, CDR1 SGHVS and CDR2 FQNEAQ. V lost 4 bases, J lost 3 bases, and 4 bases lay in between. CDR3 length equals 11 residues. CDR3 loop: CASSSDYEQYF. As DNA, the CDR3 is TGTGCCAGCAGCTCTGACTACGAGCAGTACTTC.

The V gene is TRBV7-8, the J gene TRBJ2-7; no clear D. Germline V gene data show CDR1 as SGHVS and CDR2 as FQNEAQ. Trimming pared 5 bases from V and 4 bases from J, leaving 9 bases between. CDR3 size: 12 residues. CDR3 coding DNA: TGTGCCAGCAGCCGTAGGGATTACGAGCAGTACTTC. Protein: CASSRRDYEQYF.

The V gene is TRBV7-9, the J gene TRBJ1-5, with a weak D call TRBD1 (6 bases). The CDR3 consists of 14 residues. V was clipped by 5 bases and J by 6 bases, with 14 bases between them. CDR1 and CDR2 (germline): SEHNR, FQNEAQ (reference sequence). The CDR3, as DNA: TGTGCCAGCAGCAAGACGGGGGCAGGTCAGCCCCAGCATTTT. It is translated as CASSKTGAGQPQHF. The complete variable domain, with remaining parts taken from reference TRBV7-9 and TRBJ1-5, reads DTGVSQNPRHKITKRGQNVTFRCDPISEHNRLYWYRQTLGQGPEFLTYFQNEAQLEKSRLLSDRFSAERPKGSFSTLEIQRTEQGDSAMYLCASSKTGAGQPQHFGDGTRLSIL.

The genes are TRBV7-3 and TRBJ2-1, with 10 positions matching TRBD2. Germline V lookup: CDR1 SGHTA, CDR2 FQGTGA. This CDR3 contains 15 residues. Losses at the gene ends were 5 bases for V and 10 bases for J; bases not matched to a gene: 11. The CDR3 reads CASSALALAGIEQFF. The CDR3 DNA sequence: TGTGCCAGCAGCGCATTAGCACTAGCGGGGATCGAGCAGTTCTTC. Filled out from reference TRBV7-3 and TRBJ2-1, the complete variable domain reads GAGVSQTPSNKVTEKGKYVELRCDPISGHTALYWYRQSLGQGPEFLIYFQGTGAADDSGLPNDRFFAVRPEGSVSTLKIQRTERGDSAVYLCASSALALAGIEQFFGPGTRLTVL.

Only one count was recorded for this clone. The chain couples TRBV11-2 to TRBJ2-7; 13 bases align to TRBD2. J lost 1 base, V lost 5 bases, and 8 bases had no gene match. The CDR3 loop spans 17 amino acids. Germline CDR1 is SGHAT and CDR2 is FQNNGV. The CDR3 DNA reads TGTGCCAGCAGCGGACGGACTAGCGGGAGCGATTCCTACGAGCAGTACTTC. It is translated as CASSGRTSGSDSYEQYF.

In this sample, this clone turned up a few times. The chain links TRBV11-2 to TRBJ2-7; a possible D gene is TRBD2 (5 bases). The germline gives CDR1 SGHAT, CDR2 FQNNGV. The CDR3 is 14 residues long. Trimming removed 3 bases at V and 4 bases at J, with 13 bases between. CDR3 nucleotide sequence: TGTGCCAGCAGCTTCATCGGGATTTCTTACGAGCAGTACTTC. Amino acids: CASSFIGISYEQYF.

This rearrangement joins TRBV18 to TRBJ1-2; TRBD1 might be the D (5 bases). Germline V lookup: CDR1 KGHSH, CDR2 LQKENI. V was clipped by 5 bases and J by 4 bases, with 23 bases between them. CDR3 size: 17 residues. The chain's CDR3 is CASSTKTDPNYFYGYTF. The CDR3 DNA sequence: TGTGCCAGCTCAACCAAGACAGACCCTAACTACTTCTATGGCTACACCTTC.

Of note for this clone: Sequence at one end of the junction differs from germline and may be a read error. This sequence joins TRBV7-2 and TRBJ2-1, with 7 bases aligning to TRBD2. CDR3 length equals 11 residues. CDR1 and CDR2 from the germline V gene are SGHTA and FQGNSA. The CDR3 sequence is CASSWGGTFVF. Written as DNA, the CDR3 is TGTGCCAGCAGCTGGGGGGGGACGTTTGTCTTC.

The chain combines TRBV14 with TRBJ2-7; 7 positions agree with TRBD2. V trimming: 1 base; J trimming: 3 bases; junction bases outside the gene matches: 9. CDR3 length: 16 residues. Looked up from germline, CDR1 is SGHDN and CDR2 is FVKESK. CDR3 nucleotides: TGTGCCAGCAGCCAAGGGGGACGGGGGGAAGGCTACGAGCAGTACTTC. Protein sequence: CASSQGGRGEGYEQYF.

The chain couples TRBV4-1 to TRBJ1-1; D gene ambiguous. The germline CDR1 and CDR2 sequences are MGHRA and YSYEKL. The V gene lost 0 bases and the J gene lost 5 bases, with 16 bases spanning the gap. The CDR3 runs 16 residues. The CDR3 here is CASSQDSGLGSTEAFF. The CDR3 DNA is TGCGCCAGCAGCCAAGATTCGGGTTTGGGGTCTACTGAAGCTTTCTTT.

The V call is TRBV19, the J call TRBJ2-3, with 8 bases identical to TRBD1. CDR1 and CDR2 from the germline V gene are LNHDA and SQIVND (reference sequence). The junction had 14 bases not matched to a gene; V was cut back by 4 bases and J by 2 bases. This CDR3 comprises 18 residues. DNA for the CDR3: TGTGCCAGTAGTAGCTGGACAGGGCCAATTTCCGCCACAGATACGCAGTATTTT. Protein: CASSSWTGPISATDTQYF. Using reference TRBV19 and TRBJ2-3 for the parts outside the CDR3, the full variable domain is DGGITQSPKYLFRKEGQNVTLSCEQNLNHDAMYWYRQDPGQGLRLIYYSQIVNDFQKGDIAEGYSVSREKKESFPLTVTSAQKNPTAFYLCASSSWTGPISATDTQYFGPGTRLTVL.

The DNA of the CDR3 is TGTGCCAGCAGCTTAGGCGACAGGGGGCAGAGCACCGGGGAGCTGTTTTTT. Translated, it gives CASSLGDRGQSTGELFF. This chain uses TRBV13 with TRBJ2-2; TRBD1 matches 10 bases. Germline assignment: CDR1 PRHDT and CDR2 FYEKMQ (reference sequence). The CDR3 has 17 residues. V lost 0 bases and J lost 4; bases outside the gene matches: 5.

The rearrangement uses TRBV5-4 and TRBJ2-1; 9 nucleotides align to TRBD2. The length of the CDR3 is 14 residues. The trim removed 0 bases at V and 8 bases at J, leaving 3 bases unmatched. Germline V gene lookup returns CDR1 SGHNT and CDR2 YYREEE (reference sequence). CDR3: CASSLGVAGDEQFF. In DNA form, the CDR3 reads TGTGCCAGCAGCTTGGGTGTAGCGGGAGATGAGCAGTTCTTC.

The rearrangement uses TRBV5-5 and TRBJ2-1; 14 nucleotides line up with TRBD2. From germline, CDR1 is SGHKS and CDR2 YYEKEE (reference sequence). Trimming removed 4 bases from V and 8 bases from J; junction bases left unmatched: 5. The CDR3 has 15 amino acids. CDR3 amino acids: CASSLPGLAGDEQFF. DNA for the CDR3: TGTGCCAGCAGCCTCCCGGGACTAGCGGGGGATGAGCAGTTCTTC.

This chain's CDR3 is CASKGAFYGEQYF. CDR3 bases: TGTGCCAGTAAGGGAGCCTTCTACGGCGAGCAGTACTTC. J is TRBJ2-7 and V is TRBV19, with a tentative D call TRBD2 (5 bases). Germline CDR1 LNHDA, CDR2 SQIVND (reference sequence). V lost 7 bases and J 6 bases, leaving 16 bases between the germline ends. The CDR3 contains 13 residues.

The genes are TRBV7-6 and TRBJ2-7; no clear D. Germline CDR1 is SGHVS and CDR2 is FNYEAQ. Trimming removed 3 bases from V and 0 bases from J, with 12 bases in between. The CDR3 spans 15 residues. The CDR3 DNA reads as TGTGCCAGCAGCTTGGGGTTACTCAGCTCCTACGAGCAGTACTTC. Encoded protein: CASSLGLLSSYEQYF.

The rearrangement uses TRBV27 and TRBJ1-5; 7 bases are a match to TRBD1. Trimming took 2 bases from V and 4 from J; bases not matched to a gene: 11. Germline V lookup: CDR1 MNHEY, CDR2 SMNVEV (reference sequence). The CDR3 contains 17 residues. DNA for the CDR3: TGTGCCAGCAGTTTAGGAGGAGGGGGCCGAGCTAATCAGCCCCAGCATTTT. Protein product: CASSLGGGGRANQPQHF.

V usage is TRBV28 and J usage is TRBJ2-3, with D possibly TRBD2 on 6 matching bases. This CDR3 comprises 13 residues. CDR1 is MDHEN and CDR2 is SYDVKM in the germline V gene. Trimming stripped 2 bases from V and 5 bases from J, with 8 bases between. In DNA form, the CDR3 reads TGTGCCAGCAGTTTAACGGGGGAAGATACGCAGTATTTT. It translates to CASSLTGEDTQYF.

This clone showed up just once. CDR3 sequence: CASGLARVTGELFF. CDR3 DNA sequence: TGCGCCAGCGGGCTAGCGAGAGTCACCGGGGAGCTGTTTTTT. This chain uses TRBV4-1 with TRBJ2-2; maybe TRBD2 (6 bases). This CDR3 spans 14 amino acids. The germline CDR1 and CDR2 sequences are MGHRA and YSYEKL. V gave up 8 bases and J gave up 4 bases, with 14 bases separating them.

The chain joins TRBV7-3 to TRBJ2-3; the match to TRBD2 covers 8 bases. The CDR3 sequence is 15 residues long. CDR1 and CDR2 (germline): SGHTA, FQGTGA. Germline trimming cut 3 bases from V and 3 bases from J; bases unmatched to any gene: 5. CDR3 in amino acids: CASSLAGGITDTQYF. Written as DNA, the CDR3 is TGTGCCAGCAGCTTGGCGGGAGGCATAACAGATACGCAGTATTTT.

This chain links TRBV2 with TRBJ2-1; D might be TRBD2 (5 bases). This CDR3 has 13 amino acids. V gave up 4 bases and J gave up 12 bases, with 16 bases separating them. In germline, CDR1 is SNHLY, CDR2 FYNNEI. CDR3 protein: CASSGRLVLGQFF. As DNA, the CDR3 is TGTGCCAGCAGTGGGAGGCTGGTCCTGGGGCAGTTCTTC.

The rearrangement links TRBV28 to TRBJ1-1, with 10 bases fitting TRBD1. The CDR3 has 16 residues. CDR1 and CDR2 (germline): MDHEN, SYDVKM. The J segment lost 4 bases and the V segment lost 6 bases, leaving 11 bases of the junction unmatched. The CDR3 coding sequence is TGTGCCAGCAGGGATAAGACAGGGGGCGTCGTCACTGAAGCTTTCTTT. Translated, it gives CASRDKTGGVVTEAFF.